A single sample is the source of the 11 T cell receptor beta chains below, sequenced in a study of blood T cells in healthy people across ages. Primed by a sample-barcoded 5' primer and a J-beta primer mix, a second PCR proceeded for about 7 to 12 cycles. TCRdb analysed the 5' RACE reads with MiXCR anew, one entry per CDR3 protein. The table records hundreds of thousands of distinct CDR3 sequences, 32% of them present only once. The sequenced sample was blood. These TCRs come from a woman of 80 years or more in good health.

Points on this clonotype: A much larger clone differs from this one at a single base, so this may be a read error. The chain has TRBV11-1 and TRBJ2-1; D may correspond to TRBD1 or TRBD2 (7 bases each). V shed 8 bases and J shed 3 bases, with 17 bases lying between them. The CDR3 runs 15 residues. Looked up from germline, CDR1 is SGHAT and CDR2 is FQDESV (reference sequence). The CDR3 sequence is CASGRGASGYNEQFF. CDR3 coding DNA: TGTGCCAGCGGCAGGGGGGCTAGCGGCTACAATGAGCAGTTCTTC.

This clonotype was picked up a small number of times. The genes are TRBV6-1 and TRBJ1-1, with D possibly being TRBD1 (5 bases). Germline V gives CDR1 MNHNS, CDR2 SASEGT. V was clipped by 7 bases and J by 5 bases, with 11 bases between them. The CDR3 contains 12 residues. The CDR3 sequence is CASTRGGTEAFF. The CDR3 coding sequence is TGTGCCAGCACTAGGGGTGGGACTGAAGCTTTCTTT.

This rearrangement joins TRBV6-2 or TRBV6-3 to TRBJ2-5; perhaps TRBD2 as D (6 bases). The V gene lost 5 bases and the J gene lost 4 bases, with 17 bases spanning the gap. The CDR3 has 15 amino acids. Germline CDR1 reads MNHEY; CDR2 reads SVGEGT. CDR3 sequence: CASSPLLGGIETQYF. CDR3 coding DNA: TGTGCCAGCAGTCCCCTCCTGGGGGGAATAGAGACCCAGTACTTC.

This clonotype was counted only a few times. A much larger clone sits a single nucleotide away, making a read error possible. The chain joins TRBV29-1 to TRBJ1-2, with 11 bases identical to TRBD1. V dropped 6 bases and J dropped 7; count of bases not matched to a gene: 7. Per the germline V gene, CDR1 is SQVTM and CDR2 is ANQGSEA. The CDR3 has 13 amino acids. The CDR3 region has the DNA TGCAGCGTCCTAAGGGGGACAGGGGGTGGCTACACCTTC. As protein: CSVLRGTGGGYTF.

Concerning this clonotype itself: A much larger clone sits a single nucleotide away, making a read error possible. The chain has TRBV5-4 and TRBJ2-3, with 7 bases matching TRBD1. The CDR3 is made up of 15 amino acids. V shed 2 bases and J 2 bases; nucleotides not matched to a gene: 5. The V gene's germline CDR1 is SGHNT and CDR2 YYREEE (reference sequence). CDR3 protein: CASSLGGQLTDTQYF. CDR3 DNA sequence: TGTGCCAGCAGCTTAGGGGGACAGCTCACAGATACGCAGTATTTT.

This clonotype was counted ten times or more. The J gene is TRBJ2-7, the V gene TRBV18; TRBD1 matches 8 bases. The ends lost 2 bases at V and 4 bases at J; junction bases unmatched: 7. The germline CDR1 and CDR2 sequences are KGHSH and LQKENI. The CDR3 totals 15 residues. The DNA of the CDR3 is TGTGCCAGCTCACCAGAAATGGACAGGGTTTACGAGCAGTACTTC. Protein: CASSPEMDRVYEQYF.

The chain couples TRBV6-4 to TRBJ2-1; 10 bases are shared with TRBD1. After removal of 4 bases from V and 9 bases from J, the junction contained 3 bases not matched to a gene. From germline, CDR1 is MRHNA and CDR2 SNTAGT. This CDR3 is built from 13 residues. CDR3: CASSVTGGGEQFF. The CDR3 nucleotides are TGTGCCAGCAGTGTGACAGGGGGCGGTGAGCAGTTCTTC.

Concerning this clonotype: This may arise from a read error, as a much more abundant clone is one base away. The chain couples TRBV5-6 to TRBJ2-1; no clear D gene. The DNA matches TRBJ2-7 better at its end, which makes the J call doubtful. Germline CDR1 reads SGHDT; CDR2 reads YYEEEE. CDR3 length: 15 amino acids. The CDR3 DNA sequence: TGTGCCAGCAGTGACGCCCCGAGCTCCTACAATGAGCAGTACTTC. This gives the protein CASSDAPSSYNEQYF.

The sample holds many counts of this clonotype. The chain is built from TRBV5-1 and TRBJ1-5, with 9 bases that match TRBD1. Germline trimming cut 8 bases from V and 9 bases from J; bases unmatched to any gene: 9. CDR3 length: 13 residues. Looked up from germline, CDR1 is SGHRS and CDR2 is YFSETQ. The CDR3 region has the DNA TGCGCCAGTAGCCCGGGACAGGGATTGCCCCAGCATTTT. Residues: CASSPGQGLPQHF. Combining the CDR3 with reference TRBV5-1 and TRBJ1-5 gives the whole variable domain KAGVTQTPRYLIKTRGQQVTLSCSPISGHRSVSWYQQTPGQGLQFLFEYFSETQRNKGNFPGRFSGRQFSNSRSEMNVSTLELGDSALYLCASSPGQGLPQHFGDGTRLSIL.

This clonotype was counted between two and nine times. Possible read error: a much larger clone is one base away. The chain has TRBV27 and TRBJ1-2, with D tentatively TRBD1 (6 bases). This CDR3 contains 16 residues. V lost 5 bases, J lost 6 bases, and 22 bases lay in between. CDR1 is MNHEY and CDR2 is SMNVEV in the germline V gene (reference sequence). CDR3 amino acids: CASSPWDNTARHGYTF. DNA for the CDR3: TGTGCCAGCAGTCCCTGGGACAATACCGCCCGCCATGGCTACACCTTC.

The chain uses TRBV10-3 and TRBJ2-2, with D hard to call. Per germline, CDR1 ENHRY and CDR2 SYGVKD. V lost 6 bases, J lost 10 bases, and 12 bases lay in between. The CDR3 has 12 residues. CDR3 coding DNA: TGTGCCATCAGCCAGTCTACCATGGAGCTGTTTTTT. This codes for CAISQSTMELFF.